This TCR beta chain emerged from a study of beta chain features in type 1 diabetes. Regarding the study as a whole: High-TCR-expressing cells could be over-represented by cDNA sequencing. Moderately but significantly shorter TCRB CDR3s were found in Type 1 diabetes patients in all four CD4+ subsets. In the patient group, naive, central memory and Treg TCRB repertoires seemed more alike than in the healthy donor group.

Trimming pared 8 bases from V and 0 bases from J, leaving 22 bases between. This CDR3 contains 17 residues. Every bit of the isolated RNA underwent reverse transcription, so sequencing read expressed TCRB transcripts. The table came from immunoSEQ multiplex PCR; TCRdb's copy has only in-frame clones and leaves some out. The data hold more than 300,000 clones, with 9.6% observed a single time. On this clone: The antigen is undetermined.

The sample comprised central memory CD4+ T cells from blood. The TCR comes from a man aged 25-40 years with type 1 diabetes. The chain couples TRBV23-1 to TRBJ1-1, with D tentatively TRBD1 (5 bases). TRBV23-1 is filed as an ORF, its function uncertain. CDR3 protein: CASLNNGGEAMNTEAFF. In DNA form, the CDR3 reads TGCGCCAGCCTAAACAACGGGGGGGAAGCCATGAACACTGAAGCTTTCTTT.